This paragraph covers one T cell receptor (beta chain) sequence. Per the study methods: By means of reference gene primer amplification, nucleated cell counts were estimated. Sequencing used immunoSEQ multiplex PCR; TCRdb keeps in-frame clones, though not all of them. V, J and clone size are those of that table, while D and trimming were read from the DNA. Of 150,000 or so clones in the sample, 80% to 90% are singletons; the top ten hold approximately 10%. The CDR3 has 16 amino acids. The V and J ends lost 3 bases and 6 bases, in that order; junction bases with no gene match: 11. Germline values: CDR1 SGHDT, CDR2 YYEEEE. The sample is drawn from a study of blood T cell repertoires in COVID-19.

This clonotype was sampled from a woman in her fifties or sixties with acute or convalescent COVID-19. The sample taken for sequencing was peripheral blood. The chain employs TRBV5-6 and TRBJ2-2, with 7 bases matching TRBD1. The CDR3 region has the DNA TGTGCCAGCAGCTGGGGGTATCGACAGGGCCCCGGGGAGCTGTTTTTT. The encoded protein is CASSWGYRQGPGELFF.